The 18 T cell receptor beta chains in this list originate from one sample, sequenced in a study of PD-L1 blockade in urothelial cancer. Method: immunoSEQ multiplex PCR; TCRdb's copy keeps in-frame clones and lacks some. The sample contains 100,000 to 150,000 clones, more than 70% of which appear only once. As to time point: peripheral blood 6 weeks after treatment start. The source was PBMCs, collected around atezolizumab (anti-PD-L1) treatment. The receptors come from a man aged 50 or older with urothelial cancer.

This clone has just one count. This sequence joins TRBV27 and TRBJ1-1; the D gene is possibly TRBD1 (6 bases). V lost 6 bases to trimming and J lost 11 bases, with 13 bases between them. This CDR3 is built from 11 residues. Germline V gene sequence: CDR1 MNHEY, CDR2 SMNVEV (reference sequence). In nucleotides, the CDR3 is TGTGCCAGCAGCTCAAACAGGGCGGCTTTCTTT. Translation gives CASSSNRAAFF.

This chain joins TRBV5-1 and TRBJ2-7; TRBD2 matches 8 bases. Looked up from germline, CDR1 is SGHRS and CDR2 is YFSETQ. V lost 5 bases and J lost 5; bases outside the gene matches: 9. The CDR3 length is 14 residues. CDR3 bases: TGCGCCAGCAGGCCGGGAGGGGCCTCGGACGAGCAGTACTTC. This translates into CASRPGGASDEQYF.

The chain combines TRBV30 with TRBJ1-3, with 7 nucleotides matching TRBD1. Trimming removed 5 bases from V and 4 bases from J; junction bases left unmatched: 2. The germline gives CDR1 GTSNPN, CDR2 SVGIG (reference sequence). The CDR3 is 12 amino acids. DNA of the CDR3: TGTGCCTGGCCCAGGGGGGGAAACACCATATATTTT. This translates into CAWPRGGNTIYF.

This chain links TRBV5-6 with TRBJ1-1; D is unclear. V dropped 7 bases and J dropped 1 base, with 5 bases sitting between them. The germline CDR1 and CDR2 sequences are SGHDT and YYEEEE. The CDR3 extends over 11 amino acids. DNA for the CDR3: TGTGCCAGCCGGAGGAACACTGAAGCTTTCTTT. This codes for CASRRNTEAFF.

CDR3 residues: CAWSNGTGRDEQYF. In DNA, the CDR3 is TGTGCCTGGAGTAACGGGACAGGGAGGGACGAGCAGTACTTC. The chain couples TRBV30 to TRBJ2-7, with 9 bases lining up with TRBD1. The CDR3 has 14 amino acids. V was clipped by 2 bases and J by 5 bases; unmatched bases: 7. Germline loops: CDR1 GTSNPN, CDR2 SVGIG (reference sequence).

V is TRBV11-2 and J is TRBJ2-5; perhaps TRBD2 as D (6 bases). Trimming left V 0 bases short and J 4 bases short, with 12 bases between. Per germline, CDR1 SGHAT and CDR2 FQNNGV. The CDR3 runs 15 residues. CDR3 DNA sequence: TGTGCCAGCAGCTTAGAAGTGACTAGGGGAGAGACCCAGTACTTC. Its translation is CASSLEVTRGETQYF.

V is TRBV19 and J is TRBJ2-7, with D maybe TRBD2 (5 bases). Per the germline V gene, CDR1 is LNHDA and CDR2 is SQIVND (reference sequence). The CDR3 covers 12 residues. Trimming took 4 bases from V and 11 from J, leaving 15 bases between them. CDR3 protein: CASSTPTDLKYF. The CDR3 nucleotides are TGTGCCAGTAGTACCCCGACGGACTTGAAGTACTTC. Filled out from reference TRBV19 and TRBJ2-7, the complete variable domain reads DGGITQSPKYLFRKEGQNVTLSCEQNLNHDAMYWYRQDPGQGLRLIYYSQIVNDFQKGDIAEGYSVSREKKESFPLTVTSAQKNPTAFYLCASSTPTDLKYFGPGTRLTVT.

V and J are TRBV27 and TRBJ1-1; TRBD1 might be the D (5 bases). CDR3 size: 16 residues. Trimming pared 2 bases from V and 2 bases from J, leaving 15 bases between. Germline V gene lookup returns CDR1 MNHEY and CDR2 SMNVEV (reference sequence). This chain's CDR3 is CASSLGSGGANTEAFF. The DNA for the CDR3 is TGTGCCAGCAGTTTAGGGAGTGGAGGGGCTAACACTGAAGCTTTCTTT.

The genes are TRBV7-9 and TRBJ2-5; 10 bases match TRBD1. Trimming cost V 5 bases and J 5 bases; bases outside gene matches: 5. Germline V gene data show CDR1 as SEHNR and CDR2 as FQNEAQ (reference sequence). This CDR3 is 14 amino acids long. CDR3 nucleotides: TGTGCCAGCAGCACGGGACAGGGGCCGGAGACCCAGTACTTC. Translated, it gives CASSTGQGPETQYF.

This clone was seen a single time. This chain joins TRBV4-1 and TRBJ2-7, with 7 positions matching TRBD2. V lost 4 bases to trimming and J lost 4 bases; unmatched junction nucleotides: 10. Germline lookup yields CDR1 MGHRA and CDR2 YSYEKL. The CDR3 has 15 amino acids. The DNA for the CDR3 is TGCGCCAGCAGCCCCCAGGCCGCGGGAGCTTACGAGCAGTACTTC. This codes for CASSPQAAGAYEQYF.

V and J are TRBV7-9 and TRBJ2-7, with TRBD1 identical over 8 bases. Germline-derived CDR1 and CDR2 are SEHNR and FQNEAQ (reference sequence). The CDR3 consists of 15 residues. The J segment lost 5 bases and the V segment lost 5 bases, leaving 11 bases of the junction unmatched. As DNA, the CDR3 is TGTGCCAGCAGCACGAGGACAGGGCTGGACCACGAGCAGTACTTC. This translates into CASSTRTGLDHEQYF.

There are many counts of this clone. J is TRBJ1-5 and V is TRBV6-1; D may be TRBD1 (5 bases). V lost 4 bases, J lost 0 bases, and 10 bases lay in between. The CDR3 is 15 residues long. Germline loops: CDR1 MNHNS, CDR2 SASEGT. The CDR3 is CASSAGLNSNQPQHF. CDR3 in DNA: TGTGCCAGCAGTGCGGGACTGAATAGCAATCAGCCCCAGCATTTT.

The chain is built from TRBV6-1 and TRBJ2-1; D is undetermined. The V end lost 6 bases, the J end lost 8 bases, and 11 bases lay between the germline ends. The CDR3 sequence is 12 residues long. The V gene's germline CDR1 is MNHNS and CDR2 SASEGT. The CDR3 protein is CASSSGRYEQFF. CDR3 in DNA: TGTGCCAGCAGCAGTGGGCGCTATGAGCAGTTCTTC.

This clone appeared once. The DNA for the CDR3 is TGTGCCAGCTCATCAGGGATCCAAGAGACCCAGTACTTC. Translating gives CASSSGIQETQYF. The chain employs TRBV18 and TRBJ2-5, with D perhaps matching TRBD1 (5 bases). V was shortened by 5 bases and J by 1 base, with 8 bases between the two germline ends. Germline CDR1 reads KGHSH; CDR2 reads LQKENI. The CDR3 extends over 13 amino acids.

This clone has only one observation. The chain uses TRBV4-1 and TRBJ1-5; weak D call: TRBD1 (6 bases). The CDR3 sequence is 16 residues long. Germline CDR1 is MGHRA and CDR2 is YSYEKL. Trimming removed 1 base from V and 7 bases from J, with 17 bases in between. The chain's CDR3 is CASSQALYLQGQPQHF. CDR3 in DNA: TGCGCCAGCAGCCAAGCTCTCTACCTCCAGGGGCAGCCCCAGCATTTT.

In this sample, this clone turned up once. The CDR3 DNA reads as TGTGCCAGCAGCTTAGACACCTTGAACACTGAAGCTTTCTTT. It encodes CASSLDTLNTEAFF. This chain joins TRBV5-4 and TRBJ1-1; D is unresolved. V was clipped by 2 bases and J by 0 bases, with 8 bases between them. The CDR3 extends over 14 amino acids. The germline V gene encodes CDR1 SGHNT and CDR2 YYREEE (reference sequence).

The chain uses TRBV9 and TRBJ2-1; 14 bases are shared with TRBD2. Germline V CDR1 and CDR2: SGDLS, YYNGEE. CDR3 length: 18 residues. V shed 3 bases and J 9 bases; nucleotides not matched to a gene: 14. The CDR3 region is CASSADRTGTSGRSEQFF. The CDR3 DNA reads TGTGCCAGCAGCGCCGACAGGACAGGGACTAGCGGGAGAAGTGAGCAGTTCTTC.

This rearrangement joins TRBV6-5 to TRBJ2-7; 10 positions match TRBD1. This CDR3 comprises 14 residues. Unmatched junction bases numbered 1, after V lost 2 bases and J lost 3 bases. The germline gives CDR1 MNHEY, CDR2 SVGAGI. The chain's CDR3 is CASSYRDRGYEQYF. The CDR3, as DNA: TGTGCCAGCAGTTACCGGGACAGGGGCTACGAGCAGTACTTC.